This T cell receptor (beta chain) was sequenced for a study of T-cell reconstitution after alpha-beta-depleted transplantation in children. Unique molecular identifiers were used in preparing the TCRbeta library. TCRdb itself ran the PCR reads through MiXCR, one entry per CDR3 protein. The sample shows around 370,000 distinct CDR3 sequences, 9% to 12% of them seen only once. CDR1 MGHRA and CDR2 YSYEKL come from the germline V gene. Deletions cut 0 bases from V and 0 bases from J, with 10 bases between. The CDR3 loop spans 16 amino acids. There are many counts of this clonotype. The sequence was collected from a human donor who donated a stem cell graft to a child with acute lymphoblastic leukemia. The V call is TRBV4-1, the J call TRBJ2-3, with D possibly TRBD2 on 5 matching bases. The specimen comprised PBMCs from the stem cell graft donor, sampled from the stem cell graft. The CDR3 here is CASSQEGSESTDTQYF. CDR3 nucleotides: TGCGCCAGCAGCCAAGAAGGGAGCGAAAGCACAGATACGCAGTATTTT.